Each of the 16 T cell receptor beta chains below was sequenced from the same sample in a study of beta chain features in type 1 diabetes. No antigens are known for them. Study outcomes and limitations: A moderate, significant TCRB CDR3 shortening appeared in type 1 diabetes across four CD4+ subsets.

All of the isolated RNA was reverse transcribed, so expressed TCRB transcripts were sequenced. The assay was immunoSEQ multiplex PCR, and TCRdb's table has in-frame clones only and misses some. Among 250,000 to 300,000 clones listed, roughly an eighth were seen once. The sequencing sample was made of naive CD4+ T cells from blood. The origin of the receptors is a man aged 30 to 45 with type 1 diabetes.

This clone turned up a few times. Other DNA sequences in this specimen translate into the identical CDR3. V usage is TRBV9 and J usage is TRBJ2-3; possible D gene TRBD1, 6 bases. The ends were cut back, 0 bases at V and 1 base at J, with 6 bases in the middle. Germline V lookup: CDR1 SGDLS, CDR2 YYNGEE. The CDR3 runs 14 residues. The CDR3, as DNA: TGTGCCAGCAGCGTAGGACAGGGCACAGATACGCAGTATTTT. Translating gives CASSVGQGTDTQYF.

This sequence joins TRBV5-1 and TRBJ1-4; no firm D call. Germline lookup yields CDR1 SGHRS and CDR2 YFSETQ. The V gene lost 3 bases and the J gene lost 0 bases, with 6 bases spanning the gap. This CDR3 spans 14 amino acids. This chain's CDR3 is CASSSTTTNEKLFF. The CDR3 DNA is TGCGCCAGCAGCTCGACAACAACTAATGAAAAACTGTTTTTT.

The J gene is TRBJ2-1, the V gene TRBV10-3, with 7 bases fitting TRBD2. The V segment lost 7 bases and the J segment 4 bases; nucleotides outside the gene matches: 10. CDR1 and CDR2 from the germline V gene are ENHRY and SYGVKD. The CDR3 extends over 15 amino acids. Here the CDR3 DNA reads TGTGCCATCAAGGACCGGGCTAGCGGATACAATGAGCAGTTCTTC. Translation gives CAIKDRASGYNEQFF.

This clone was detected only a few times. The rearrangement joins TRBV4-2 to TRBJ2-3; D may be TRBD2 (5 bases). Trimming removed 0 bases at V and 1 base at J, with 8 bases between. Germline lookup yields CDR1 LGHNA and CDR2 YNFKEQ. This CDR3 has 15 amino acids. As DNA, the CDR3 is TGTGCCAGCAGCCAAGATCCCGGGGGCACAGATACGCAGTATTTT. It specifies CASSQDPGGTDTQYF.

This clone was observed once. The rearrangement uses TRBV28 and TRBJ1-2; D remains unclear. The CDR3 is 13 amino acids. Trimming took off 5 bases at V and 3 bases at J, with 10 bases between the two ends. CDR1 is MDHEN, CDR2 SYDVKM, per germline. The CDR3 loop is CASSPPRDYGYTF. In nucleotides, the CDR3 is TGTGCCAGCAGTCCCCCGAGGGACTATGGCTACACCTTC.

This chain joins TRBV9 and TRBJ2-5; possibly TRBD2 for D (6 bases). CDR3 size: 14 residues. Looked up from germline, CDR1 is SGDLS and CDR2 is YYNGEE. V was shortened by 7 bases and J by 5 bases, with 18 bases between the two germline ends. The DNA of the CDR3 is TGTGCCAGCGGTGAGCTTTCTGCGGGGGAGACCCAGTACTTC. Its translation: CASGELSAGETQYF.

CDR3 residues: CASGVSGTVGRYEQYF. The CDR3 DNA is TGTGCCAGCGGTGTAAGCGGGACCGTGGGACGTTACGAGCAGTACTTC. The V and J genes are TRBV27 and TRBJ2-7; 7 bases agree with TRBD2. The CDR3 has 16 amino acids. J was trimmed by 4 bases and V by 8 bases; bases with no gene match: 17. Looked up from germline, CDR1 is MNHEY and CDR2 is SMNVEV (reference sequence).

This clone turned up a few times. This sequence joins TRBV5-6 and TRBJ1-2; D is possibly TRBD1 (5 bases). From germline, CDR1 is SGHDT and CDR2 YYEEEE. There are 11 residues in the CDR3. The ends were cut back, 5 bases at V and 7 bases at J, with 9 bases in the middle. The CDR3 DNA reads TGTGCCAGCAGTTCAGGGTTTGGCTACACCTTC. Its protein is CASSSGFGYTF.

The rearrangement links TRBV18 to TRBJ2-5; 9 nucleotides match TRBD2. After removal of 6 bases from V and 2 bases from J, the junction contained 10 bases not matched to a gene. CDR1 and CDR2 (germline): KGHSH, LQKENI. This CDR3 contains 16 residues. CDR3 protein: CASSPWTSAWQETQYF. The CDR3 DNA sequence: TGTGCCAGCTCGCCTTGGACTAGCGCGTGGCAAGAGACCCAGTACTTC.

Turning to this clone: The sample contains more than one DNA sequence encoding this CDR3. The chain links TRBV28 to TRBJ1-2; a possible D gene is TRBD1 (6 bases). Trimming pared 5 bases from V and 4 bases from J, leaving 11 bases between. The CDR3 loop spans 13 amino acids. CDR1 MDHEN and CDR2 SYDVKM come from the germline V gene. CDR3 nucleotide sequence: TGTGCCAGCAGTGGCGGACAGTTCTATGGCTACACCTTC. Translation gives CASSGGQFYGYTF.

This clone was picked up a small number of times. The chain has TRBV27 and TRBJ2-7, with TRBD2 as a possible D gene (5 bases). From germline, CDR1 is MNHEY and CDR2 SMNVEV (reference sequence). This CDR3 contains 14 residues. V was clipped by 3 bases and J by 2 bases, with 11 bases between them. CDR3 sequence: CASSFGLPAYEQYF. The CDR3 DNA sequence: TGTGCCAGCAGTTTCGGACTGCCCGCCTACGAGCAGTACTTC.

V gene TRBV28 combines with J gene TRBJ2-1; D uncertain. The CDR3 is made up of 13 amino acids. Germline assignment: CDR1 MDHEN and CDR2 SYDVKM. The ends were cut back, 5 bases at V and 6 bases at J, with 11 bases in the middle. The CDR3 sequence is CASSQQPVNEQFF. Here the CDR3 DNA reads TGTGCCAGCAGTCAACAACCAGTCAATGAGCAGTTCTTC.

V gene TRBV7-6 combines with J gene TRBJ1-5; TRBD1 is a possible D gene (6 bases). The CDR3 length is 13 residues. The germline gives CDR1 SGHVS, CDR2 FNYEAQ. Trimming removed 3 bases from V and 5 bases from J, with 8 bases in between. CDR3 sequence: CASSLSGDQPQHF. The CDR3 nucleotides read TGTGCCAGCAGCTTGTCAGGGGATCAGCCCCAGCATTTT.

J is TRBJ2-4 and V is TRBV7-9; D possibly corresponds to TRBD2 (5 bases). The CDR3 is made up of 16 amino acids. Trimming stripped 1 base from V and 0 bases from J, with 10 bases between. Germline CDR1 is SEHNR and CDR2 is FQNEAQ (reference sequence). DNA for the CDR3: TGTGCCAGCAGCTTAGGAGCGGCCTTAGCCAAAAACATTCAGTACTTC. Translated: CASSLGAALAKNIQYF.

This clone showed up just a few times. This sequence joins TRBV28 and TRBJ2-1, with a tentative D call TRBD1 (6 bases). The germline V gene encodes CDR1 MDHEN and CDR2 SYDVKM. The CDR3 has 15 amino acids. The V and J ends lost 5 bases and 1 base respectively, with 12 bases between them. In DNA, the CDR3 is TGTGCCAGCAGTATAACAGGGATGTCCTACAATGAGCAGTTCTTC. Translating it yields CASSITGMSYNEQFF.

This clone has only a few counts. The V gene is TRBV18, the J gene TRBJ1-5, with 9 bases matching TRBD1. V lost 6 bases, J lost 3 bases, and 3 bases stayed unmatched. CDR3 length equals 14 residues. The germline CDR1 and CDR2 sequences are KGHSH and LQKENI. As DNA, the CDR3 is TGTGCCAGCTCGCGGACAGGGGACAATCAGCCCCAGCATTTT. This codes for CASSRTGDNQPQHF.